The 15 T cell receptor beta chains below were found in one sample sequenced in a study of blood T cell repertoires in COVID-19. The data were produced by immunoSEQ multiplex PCR, yet TCRdb's version contains in-frame clones alone and is incomplete. The table includes approximately 280,000 clones, roughly 85% detected once. Sequencing input: peripheral blood. All receptors derive from a middle-aged man with active or convalescent COVID-19.

As to this clone: At one of its ends the junction is not consistent with the germline gene, which may arise from a read error. The genes are TRBV4-2 and TRBJ2-1; 9 positions agree with TRBD2. The CDR3 loop spans 13 amino acids. Germline V gene sequence: CDR1 LGHNA, CDR2 YNFKEQ. The CDR3 region has the DNA TGTGCCAGCAGCCAAGATTCGGCTAGCGGGACTCTCTTC. This encodes CASSQDSASGTLF.

This chain joins TRBV7-9 and TRBJ1-1; D not resolved. CDR3 length equals 13 residues. The ends were cut back, 2 bases at V and 2 bases at J, with 6 bases in the middle. Germline V CDR1 and CDR2: SEHNR, FQNEAQ (reference sequence). The CDR3 region has the DNA TGTGCCAGCAGCTTAATGGGCAACACTGAAGCTTTCTTT. This translates into CASSLMGNTEAFF. The whole variable domain, remainder taken from reference TRBV7-9 and TRBJ1-1, is DTGVSQNPRHKITKRGQNVTFRCDPISEHNRLYWYRQTLGQGPEFLTYFQNEAQLEKSRLLSDRFSAERPKGSFSTLEIQRTEQGDSAMYLCASSLMGNTEAFFGQGTRLTVV.

The chain uses TRBV5-1 and TRBJ2-6; D uncertain. V dropped 6 bases and J dropped 1 base, with 5 bases sitting between them. CDR1 SGHRS and CDR2 YFSETQ come from the germline V gene. The CDR3 has 13 amino acids. CDR3 region: CASTPSGANVLTF. In DNA form, the CDR3 reads TGCGCCAGCACCCCTTCTGGGGCCAACGTCCTGACTTTC. Drawing the rest from reference TRBV5-1 and TRBJ2-6, the complete variable domain is KAGVTQTPRYLIKTRGQQVTLSCSPISGHRSVSWYQQTPGQGLQFLFEYFSETQRNKGNFPGRFSGRQFSNSRSEMNVSTLELGDSALYLCASTPSGANVLTFGAGSRLTVL.

This chain joins TRBV4-2 and TRBJ2-7; 9 bases are shared with TRBD1. There are 16 residues in the CDR3. V trimming: 0 bases; J trimming: 1 base; junction bases outside the gene matches: 4. Germline assignment: CDR1 LGHNA and CDR2 YNFKEQ. The DNA for the CDR3 is TGTGCCAGCAGCCAAGAGGGGACAGGGCCATCCTACGAGCAGTACTTC. Encoded protein: CASSQEGTGPSYEQYF.

J is TRBJ2-5 and V is TRBV7-7; 7 nucleotides agree with TRBD1. Germline V gives CDR1 SSHAT, CDR2 FNYEAQ (reference sequence). The CDR3 sequence is 16 residues long. Losses at the gene ends were 1 base for V and 4 bases for J; bases not matched to a gene: 9. The DNA of the CDR3 is TGTGCCAGCAGCTTAGTCCCTGCTAGACAGGGAGAGACCCAGTACTTC. Translation: CASSLVPARQGETQYF. The full variable domain, with the rest looked up from reference TRBV7-7 and TRBJ2-5, is GAGVSQSPRYKVTKRGQDVTLRCDPISSHATLYWYQQALGQGPEFLTYFNYEAQPDKSGLPSDRFSAERPEGSISTLTIQRTEQRDSAMYRCASSLVPARQGETQYFGPGTRLLVL.

The chain uses TRBV7-9 and TRBJ1-5; 9 bases line up with TRBD1. The CDR3 is 17 residues long. Trimming cost V 1 base and J 1 base; bases outside gene matches: 5. Germline CDR1 and CDR2: SEHNR and FQNEAQ (reference sequence). The chain's CDR3 is CASSLGATGGSNQPQHF. The DNA of the CDR3 is TGTGCCAGCAGCTTAGGGGCGACAGGGGGGAGCAATCAGCCCCAGCATTTT.

This clone has more than one count but fewer than ten. The chain uses TRBV10-3 and TRBJ1-2, with TRBD1 identical over 9 bases. Germline V lookup: CDR1 ENHRY, CDR2 SYGVKD. J gave up 5 bases and V 6 bases, and 7 bases lay outside the gene matches. The CDR3 runs to 14 residues. CDR3 nucleotides: TGTGCCATCAGACCCGGGACAGGGTATTATGGCTACACCTTC. It is translated as CAIRPGTGYYGYTF.

The chain has TRBV20-1 and TRBJ2-7; 8 bases map to TRBD1. With 4 bases clipped from V and 1 base from J, the junction kept 6 bases outside the gene matches. Germline assignment: CDR1 DFQATT and CDR2 SNEGSKA (reference sequence). This CDR3 has 14 residues. CDR3 loop: CSAIDRGRSYEQYF. CDR3 DNA sequence: TGCAGTGCTATTGACAGGGGCAGGTCCTACGAGCAGTACTTC.

This clone was seen a handful of times. The gene calls are TRBV10-3 and TRBJ2-1, with 12 bases identical to TRBD2. Per germline, CDR1 ENHRY and CDR2 SYGVKD. The CDR3 runs to 16 residues. With 10 bases clipped from V and 7 bases from J, the junction kept 14 bases outside the gene matches. CDR3 in DNA: TGTGCCACTCGCGGACTGACTAGCGGGAGTGGGAATGAGCAGTTCTTC. Protein product: CATRGLTSGSGNEQFF.

The chain carries TRBV6-5 and TRBJ1-1; tentative D call: TRBD1 (6 bases). Per the germline V gene, CDR1 is MNHEY and CDR2 is SVGAGI. The CDR3 is 14 amino acids. Trimming left V 6 bases short and J 5 bases short, with 16 bases between. The CDR3 protein is CASRVRGLGTEAFF. For the CDR3, the DNA is TGTGCCAGCAGAGTCAGGGGCCTCGGGACTGAAGCTTTCTTT.

The chain combines TRBV20-1 with TRBJ2-1, with D tentatively TRBD1 (6 bases). This CDR3 spans 16 amino acids. Trimming removed 6 bases from V and 3 bases from J, with 21 bases in between. Looked up from germline, CDR1 is DFQATT and CDR2 is SNEGSKA (reference sequence). The CDR3 region has the DNA TGCAGTGCCAGTAAATGGCGGACAGAGAACTACAATGAGCAGTTCTTC. Its protein product is CSASKWRTENYNEQFF.

The chain couples TRBV30 to TRBJ2-3; 8 nucleotides align to TRBD2. The germline gives CDR1 GTSNPN, CDR2 SVGIG (reference sequence). With 2 bases clipped from V and 6 bases from J, the junction kept 10 bases outside the gene matches. The CDR3 length is 15 residues. The CDR3 is CAWSRLAGGSDTQYF. Here the CDR3 DNA reads TGTGCCTGGAGTCGGCTAGCGGGCGGATCTGATACGCAGTATTTT.

This clone was seen a few times. The rearrangement links TRBV2 to TRBJ2-6, with TRBD1 identical over 9 bases. The V and J ends lost 7 bases and 0 bases, in that order; junction bases with no gene match: 10. The germline CDR1 and CDR2 sequences are SNHLY and FYNNEI. The CDR3 covers 18 residues. The chain's CDR3 is CASMQRGQGSSGANVLTF. DNA of the CDR3: TGTGCCAGCATGCAGAGAGGACAGGGGAGCTCTGGGGCCAACGTCCTGACTTTC.

CDR3 bases: TGTGCCAGCAGTCGGGGACAGGCCACGGACCTTAGCAATCAGCCCCAGCATTTT. It translates to CASSRGQATDLSNQPQHF. The chain is built from TRBV28 and TRBJ1-5, with TRBD1 matching over 8 bases. This CDR3 is 18 amino acids long. Germline CDR1 MDHEN, CDR2 SYDVKM. The V gene end was trimmed by 5 bases and the J gene end by 0 bases; junction bases not matched to a gene: 12.

The J gene is TRBJ2-7, the V gene TRBV28, with a weak D call TRBD1 (5 bases). V lost 2 bases, J lost 3 bases, and 11 bases lay in between. The V gene's germline CDR1 is MDHEN and CDR2 SYDVKM. CDR3 length equals 14 residues. CDR3 sequence (DNA): TGTGCCAGCAGTTTAACAGGAGATAACTACGAGCAGTACTTC. This sequence encodes CASSLTGDNYEQYF.